These 21 T cell receptor beta chains came from one sample sequenced in a study of cytomegalovirus exposure and HLA in healthy donors. PCR was performed using 60 Vbeta and 13 Jbeta primers. The repertoire was sequenced with immunoSEQ multiplex PCR; TCRdb's copy has only in-frame clones and lacks some. There are 170,000 or so clones in the sample; around 82% occur only once, and 0.35% to 0.45% lies in the top ten. Sequencing was performed on PBMCs. All receptors come from a boy younger than 10 in good health and CMV-seronegative.

The CDR3 region has the DNA TGTGCCAGCAGTGGGGATGGTGGGACACCTATCTATGGCTACACCTTC. The encoded protein is CASSGDGGTPIYGYTF. The chain joins TRBV2 to TRBJ1-2; a weak D match, TRBD1 (6 bases). Germline assignment: CDR1 SNHLY and CDR2 FYNNEI. Trimming stripped 4 bases from V and 4 bases from J, with 19 bases between. This CDR3 is built from 16 residues.

V gene TRBV2 combines with J gene TRBJ2-7; 8 nucleotides agree with TRBD1. V trimming: 3 bases; J trimming: 3 bases; junction bases outside the gene matches: 4. Germline V CDR1 and CDR2: SNHLY, FYNNEI. The CDR3 contains 14 residues. CDR3 sequence reads: CASSDLGQGYEQYF. The CDR3 DNA is TGTGCCAGCAGTGACCTTGGACAGGGCTACGAGCAGTACTTC.

The CDR3 sequence: CASTRIGGGEAFF. The CDR3 DNA sequence: TGTGCCAGCACCAGAATAGGGGGCGGTGAAGCTTTCTTT. The chain joins TRBV25-1 to TRBJ1-1, with 7 positions matching TRBD1. The CDR3 totals 13 residues. The germline CDR1 and CDR2 sequences are MGHDK and SYGVNS. V lost 7 bases, J lost 7 bases, and 9 bases stayed unmatched.

The chain recombines TRBV7-9 with TRBJ2-7, with D perhaps TRBD2 (5 bases). Germline V gene data show CDR1 as SEHNR and CDR2 as FQNEAQ (reference sequence). V shed 5 bases and J shed 5 bases, with 22 bases lying between them. The CDR3 consists of 16 residues. The CDR3 bases are TGTGCCAGCAGCCCCAGACTGCAAGTGGGAGTCGACGAGCAGTACTTC. Translating gives CASSPRLQVGVDEQYF.

The chain employs TRBV9 and TRBJ1-1; unclear D gene. V dropped 4 bases and J dropped 2 bases, with 15 bases sitting between them. There are 15 residues in the CDR3. Germline CDR1 reads SGDLS; CDR2 reads YYNGEE. CDR3 region: CASSISTRSNTEAFF. The CDR3 region has the DNA TGTGCCAGCAGCATCAGTACACGGAGTAACACTGAAGCTTTCTTT.

This clone was picked up one time. Written as DNA, the CDR3 is TGCGCCAGCAGCCAAATGGGGACAGGGGGGACCGGGGAGCTGTTTTTT. Translation: CASSQMGTGGTGELFF. This chain connects TRBV4-1 to TRBJ2-2, with TRBD1 identical over 11 bases. The CDR3 spans 16 residues. The germline V gene has CDR1 MGHRA and CDR2 YSYEKL. The V and J ends lost 2 bases and 5 bases, in that order; junction bases with no gene match: 4.

This clone was detected once. CDR3 residues: CSVYVRQGGTGELFF. The CDR3 DNA follows: TGCAGCGTTTATGTACGGCAGGGGGGAACCGGGGAGCTGTTTTTT. The V call is TRBV29-1, the J call TRBJ2-2; tentatively, D is TRBD1 (7 bases). This CDR3 comprises 15 residues. The germline CDR1 and CDR2 sequences are SQVTM and ANQGSEA. The V end was cut by 5 bases, the J end by 5 bases, with 18 bases between.

The chain joins TRBV18 to TRBJ2-2; 8 bases fit TRBD1. From germline, CDR1 is KGHSH and CDR2 LQKENI. After removal of 3 bases from V and 4 bases from J, the junction contained 7 bases not matched to a gene. CDR3 length equals 16 residues. CDR3 in DNA: TGTGCCAGCTCACCCACGACAGGGGTTGGCACCGGGGAGCTGTTTTTT. Translation gives CASSPTTGVGTGELFF.

The chain has TRBV5-1 and TRBJ2-6; D perhaps matches TRBD1 (5 bases). With 2 bases removed from V and 4 bases from J, the gap between germline ends came to 13 bases. The CDR3 length is 16 residues. Germline assignment: CDR1 SGHRS and CDR2 YFSETQ. In DNA, the CDR3 is TGCGCCAGCAGCTTAGATGGGGCGACGGGGGCCAACGTCCTGACTTTC. It specifies CASSLDGATGANVLTF.

The genes are TRBV15 and TRBJ2-1, with 7 bases that match TRBD2. J was trimmed by 8 bases and V by 2 bases; bases with no gene match: 6. Germline V lookup: CDR1 LNHNV, CDR2 YYDKDF (reference sequence). The CDR3 consists of 14 residues. In DNA, the CDR3 is TGTGCCACCAGCAGAACGAGCGGGGCCTATGAGCAGTTCTTC. Amino acids: CATSRTSGAYEQFF.

The genes are TRBV28 and TRBJ2-5, with 7 bases identical to TRBD2. Per germline, CDR1 MDHEN and CDR2 SYDVKM. The V and J ends lost 8 bases and 1 base, in that order; junction bases with no gene match: 4. The CDR3 runs 13 residues. The CDR3 here is CASEKRGQETQYF. The DNA of the CDR3 is TGTGCCAGCGAGAAGCGGGGCCAAGAGACCCAGTACTTC.

The chain has TRBV5-4 and TRBJ1-1; no reliable D call. V lost 0 bases, J lost 6 bases, and 6 bases lay in between. Germline CDR1 is SGHNT and CDR2 is YYREEE (reference sequence). CDR3 size: 12 residues. CDR3 nucleotide sequence: TGTGCCAGCAGCTTGGGGCGGGCTGAAGCTTTCTTT. Protein: CASSLGRAEAFF.

The J gene is TRBJ2-2, the V gene TRBV10-3; the D gene is possibly TRBD2 (5 bases). Deletions cut 6 bases from V and 7 bases from J, with 15 bases between. CDR3 size: 14 residues. Germline V lookup: CDR1 ENHRY, CDR2 SYGVKD. Here the CDR3 DNA reads TGTGCCATCAGCGTCGATAGGAGCGGCGGGGAGCTGTTTTTT. Residues: CAISVDRSGGELFF.

V gene TRBV15 combines with J gene TRBJ2-1; D perhaps matches TRBD2 (7 bases). The CDR3 is 14 amino acids. Trimming removed 0 bases at V and 8 bases at J, with 11 bases between. Germline V gives CDR1 LNHNV, CDR2 YYDKDF (reference sequence). The CDR3 reads CATSRDRGADEQFF. The CDR3, as DNA: TGTGCCACCAGCAGAGATCGGGGGGCGGATGAGCAGTTCTTC.

The V and J genes are TRBV4-1 and TRBJ2-1, with a possible D match to TRBD2 (6 bases). The length of the CDR3 is 17 residues. Germline lookup yields CDR1 MGHRA and CDR2 YSYEKL. With 1 base removed from V and 5 bases from J, the gap between germline ends came to 18 bases. In DNA form, the CDR3 reads TGCGCCAGCAGCCAAGTGCCAAGGAGGGGACGAGACAATGAGCAGTTCTTC. The encoded protein is CASSQVPRRGRDNEQFF.

This rearrangement joins TRBV18 to TRBJ2-1; TRBD1 matches 9 bases. Germline-derived CDR1 and CDR2 are KGHSH and LQKENI. This CDR3 is 15 amino acids long. The ends lost 3 bases at V and 4 bases at J; junction bases unmatched: 4. Here the CDR3 reads CASSPVGQGYNEQFF. DNA of the CDR3: TGTGCCAGCTCACCTGTCGGACAGGGGTACAATGAGCAGTTCTTC. Full variable domain (remainder filled in from reference TRBV18 and TRBJ2-1): NAGVMQNPRHLVRRRGQEARLRCSPMKGHSHVYWYRQLPEEGLKFMVYLQKENIIDESGMPKERFSAEFPKEGPSILRIQQVVRGDSAAYFCASSPVGQGYNEQFFGPGTRLTVL.

The chain links TRBV5-6 to TRBJ2-5; 8 bases are a match to TRBD2. CDR3 length equals 17 residues. Per the germline V gene, CDR1 is SGHDT and CDR2 is YYEEEE. The V segment lost 0 bases and the J segment 3 bases; nucleotides outside the gene matches: 10. The CDR3 loop is CASSLVGGGSIKETQYF. As DNA, the CDR3 is TGTGCCAGCAGCTTGGTCGGGGGGGGATCCATAAAAGAGACCCAGTACTTC. Drawing the rest from reference TRBV5-6 and TRBJ2-5, the complete variable domain is DAGVTQSPTHLIKTRGQQVTLRCSPKSGHDTVSWYQQALGQGPQFIFQYYEEEERQRGNFPDRFSGHQFPNYSSELNVNALLLGDSALYLCASSLVGGGSIKETQYFGPGTRLLVL.

V gene TRBV2 combines with J gene TRBJ1-5; D not certain. Germline values: CDR1 SNHLY, CDR2 FYNNEI. V lost 4 bases and J 6 bases, leaving 10 bases between the germline ends. CDR3 size: 13 residues. CDR3 nucleotides: TGTGCCAGCAGTGTCAGGCCCTCTCAGCCCCAGCATTTT. Translated: CASSVRPSQPQHF.

The rearrangement joins TRBV15 to TRBJ1-2; D uncertain. The ends were cut back, 3 bases at V and 4 bases at J, with 6 bases in the middle. This CDR3 region has 12 residues. In germline, CDR1 is LNHNV, CDR2 YYDKDF (reference sequence). The CDR3 loop reads CATSRLGYGYTF. DNA of the CDR3: TGTGCCACCAGCAGGCTCGGCTATGGCTACACCTTC.

The V call is TRBV18, the J call TRBJ2-3; D unresolved. V shed 0 bases and J shed 4 bases, with 11 bases lying between them. Germline CDR1 and CDR2: KGHSH and LQKENI. This CDR3 spans 15 amino acids. The chain's CDR3 is CASSPPFVGPDTQYF. CDR3 DNA: TGTGCCAGCTCACCACCGTTTGTGGGCCCAGATACGCAGTATTTT.

The rearrangement links TRBV14 to TRBJ2-1; 7 nucleotides match TRBD1. Germline CDR1 and CDR2: SGHDN and FVKESK. The junction had 6 bases not matched to a gene; V was cut back by 1 base and J by 0 bases. This CDR3 spans 17 amino acids. For the CDR3, the DNA is TGTGCCAGCAGCCAAGGGGGACAGTTGAGCTCCTACAATGAGCAGTTCTTC. Protein sequence: CASSQGGQLSSYNEQFF.